Listed here is a single T cell receptor beta chain. What it recognizes is unknown. Only in-frame clones appear in the TCRdb table, and some are missing; sequencing was by immunoSEQ multiplex PCR. The data contain 40,000 to 60,000 clones, 94% of them singletons. This sample was taken from a study of T cell therapy after organ transplantation. Overall study context: Patients received up to 6 T cell doses every 2 weeks. Study outcomes and limitations: In nonresponders, reduced coverage from low CD8+ yield may limit detected expansions. Post-therapy CD8 clonality change correlated inversely with pretherapy clonality. Endogenous clonotypes not in therapy products appeared after therapy alongside transferred ones.

Germline CDR1 and CDR2: MGHRA and YSYEKL. V dropped 2 bases and J dropped 1 base, with 11 bases sitting between them. The CDR3 totals 15 residues. This receptor was obtained from a human patient who had received a solid organ transplant and had CMV disease. The source was CD8+ T cells from blood, collected before autologous CMV-specific T cell therapy. This sequence joins TRBV4-1 and TRBJ1-1; D unresolved. The CDR3 region is CASSQSDIQNTEAFF. The CDR3 DNA follows: TGCGCCAGCAGCCAATCCGACATTCAGAACACTGAAGCTTTCTTT.